The 26 T cell receptor beta chains presented below share a single source sample, sequenced in a study of blood T cells in healthy people across ages. Next came a second PCR, run for about 7 to 12 cycles, which used a sample-barcoded 5' primer along with a J-beta primer mix. TCRdb called the 5' RACE reads again in MiXCR, with one record for every CDR3 protein. The table records more than 1.4 million distinct CDR3 sequences, 35% to 45% of them present only once. Material: blood. The receptors were sampled from a woman between 18 and 29 years old in good health.

The gene calls are TRBV6-6 and TRBJ2-5, with D maybe TRBD1 (5 bases). The tail of the sequence fits TRBJ2-7 better, so the J call may be wrong. Germline values: CDR1 MNHNY, CDR2 SVGAGI (reference sequence). The CDR3 runs 15 residues. Here the CDR3 reads CASMYRTPLSYEQYF. Here the CDR3 DNA reads TGTGCCAGCATGTACAGGACACCTCTTTCCTACGAGCAGTACTTC.

The rearrangement links TRBV12-3 or TRBV12-4 to TRBJ1-6; TRBD1 might be the D (5 bases). The germline V and J ends were trimmed by 5 bases and 3 bases, with 17 bases remaining between them. This CDR3 comprises 17 residues. The CDR3, as DNA: TGTGCCAGCAGTGAAGTAGGGGTGACGGGCTATAATTCACCCCTCCACTTT. Residues: CASSEVGVTGYNSPLHF.

The V and J genes are TRBV9 and TRBJ1-5, with D possibly TRBD1 on 5 matching bases. This CDR3 is built from 15 residues. Germline loops: CDR1 SGDLS, CDR2 YYNGEE. Between the trimmed V and J ends, which lost 0 bases and 6 bases, there was a span of 13 bases. CDR3 sequence reads: CASSVGGGSGQPQHF. CDR3 DNA sequence: TGTGCCAGCAGCGTAGGGGGGGGGTCCGGTCAGCCCCAGCATTTT.

A few counts support this clonotype. V gene TRBV6-1 combines with J gene TRBJ2-3, with D unclear. CDR3 length equals 15 residues. The germline gives CDR1 MNHNS, CDR2 SASEGT. V lost 3 bases and J lost 0, with 10 bases in between. Here the CDR3 reads CASSDGYTSTDTQYF. CDR3 nucleotides: TGTGCCAGCAGTGATGGTTATACTAGCACAGATACGCAGTATTTT.

This clonotype has only a few counts. The chain carries TRBV27 and TRBJ1-5, with a tentative D call TRBD1 (6 bases). This CDR3 is built from 15 residues. V lost 6 bases and J lost 2, with 14 bases in between. The V gene's germline CDR1 is MNHEY and CDR2 SMNVEV (reference sequence). In DNA, the CDR3 is TGTGCCAGCAGCGACGGACAGTTTGGCAATCAGCCCCAGCATTTT. It translates to CASSDGQFGNQPQHF.

The V and J genes are TRBV14 and TRBJ2-7, with D maybe TRBD2 (5 bases). Trimming took off 1 base at V and 3 bases at J, with 16 bases between the two ends. Germline CDR1 SGHDN, CDR2 FVKESK. The CDR3 extends over 16 amino acids. DNA of the CDR3: TGTGCCAGCAGCCAAGGACTAAGCTCAGGAAACTACGAGCAGTACTTC. Encoded protein: CASSQGLSSGNYEQYF.

This clonotype came up a few times. The genes are TRBV6-5 and TRBJ2-3; 9 nucleotides line up with TRBD1. The CDR3 runs 16 residues. V dropped 5 bases and J dropped 3; count of bases not matched to a gene: 9. CDR1 is MNHEY and CDR2 is SVGAGI in the germline V gene. The CDR3, as DNA: TGTGCCAGCAGTCTTAGTGCCGGGACAGGGACAGATACGCAGTATTTT. Its protein is CASSLSAGTGTDTQYF.

The gene calls are TRBV28 and TRBJ2-3, with TRBD2 matching over 12 bases. V trimming: 3 bases; J trimming: 3 bases; junction bases outside the gene matches: 10. Looked up from germline, CDR1 is MDHEN and CDR2 is SYDVKM. This CDR3 contains 18 residues. CDR3 protein: CASSFPSGGALDTDTQYF. The DNA of the CDR3 is TGTGCCAGCAGTTTCCCTAGCGGGGGGGCGTTGGATACAGATACGCAGTATTTT.

CDR3 region: CAWSKGIHGQYF. The CDR3 nucleotides are TGTGCCTGGAGTAAGGGTATACACGGGCAGTACTTC. The chain uses TRBV30 and TRBJ2-5; D is unresolved. Germline assignment: CDR1 GTSNPN and CDR2 SVGIG (reference sequence). V dropped 2 bases and J dropped 11 bases, with 15 bases sitting between them. The CDR3 runs to 12 residues.

V and J are TRBV10-1 and TRBJ2-3; D is ambiguous. V was shortened by 2 bases and J by 0 bases, with 12 bases between the two germline ends. From germline, CDR1 is WNHNN and CDR2 SYGVQD (reference sequence). The CDR3 length is 16 residues. As DNA, the CDR3 is TGCGCCAGCAGTGAGGAAGATGGTCGGAGCACAGATACGCAGTATTTT. Its translation: CASSEEDGRSTDTQYF.

This clonotype has just a few counts. The chain links TRBV7-7 to TRBJ2-1; the D is unclear. Per the germline V gene, CDR1 is SSHAT and CDR2 is FNYEAQ (reference sequence). V lost 5 bases to trimming and J lost 9 bases, with 11 bases between them. This CDR3 has 12 amino acids. The CDR3 protein is CASSPSDGEQFF. The CDR3 nucleotides are TGTGCCAGCAGCCCGAGCGACGGTGAGCAGTTCTTC.

This chain uses TRBV10-3 with TRBJ2-7; 8 bases match TRBD2. The end of the DNA is better explained by TRBJ2-5, so the J call may be wrong. This CDR3 has 13 amino acids. The germline gives CDR1 ENHRY, CDR2 SYGVKD. The CDR3 here is CAITGGGEETQYF. As DNA, the CDR3 is TGTGCCATCACCGGGGGGGGCGAGGAGACCCAGTACTTC.

The chain combines TRBV12-3 or TRBV12-4 with TRBJ2-3; D remains ambiguous. V was clipped by 6 bases and J by 4 bases, with 23 bases between them. The CDR3 extends over 17 amino acids. The CDR3 coding sequence is TGTGCCAGCAGGCCCATACCCATCTCCCCTAGGCCAGATACGCAGTATTTT. Translation gives CASRPIPISPRPDTQYF.

Only a few counts were recorded for this clonotype. The V gene is TRBV3-1, the J gene TRBJ2-3; the D gene is possibly TRBD2 (6 bases). The CDR3 has 14 amino acids. From germline, CDR1 is LGHDT and CDR2 YNNKEL (reference sequence). Trimming took off 2 bases at V and 6 bases at J, with 12 bases between the two ends. The CDR3 spells CASSQMSAGDTQYF. For the CDR3, the DNA is TGTGCCAGCAGCCAAATGAGCGCGGGGGATACGCAGTATTTT.

The chain has TRBV27 and TRBJ2-1, with D tentatively TRBD1 or TRBD2 (7 bases each). The CDR3 is 14 amino acids. Germline-derived CDR1 and CDR2 are MNHEY and SMNVEV (reference sequence). With 8 bases removed from V and 5 bases from J, the gap between germline ends came to 16 bases. The CDR3 region has the DNA TGTGCCAGCGGGAGGGGGCGGGATCACAATGAGCAGTTCTTC. This sequence encodes CASGRGRDHNEQFF.

This clonotype appeared a few times. The chain links TRBV3-1 to TRBJ1-2; no definite D call. The CDR3 runs 15 residues. Trimming cost V 0 bases and J 4 bases, with 12 bases left between them. Germline values: CDR1 LGHDT, CDR2 YNNKEL (reference sequence). DNA for the CDR3: TGTGCCAGCAGCCAAGAAACTGGCCCGACCTATGGCTACACCTTC. Amino acid sequence: CASSQETGPTYGYTF.

The chain has TRBV20-1 and TRBJ1-5; perhaps TRBD1 as D (5 bases). V was shortened by 6 bases and J by 0 bases, with 21 bases between the two germline ends. This CDR3 is built from 17 residues. The germline V gene encodes CDR1 DFQATT and CDR2 SNEGSKA (reference sequence). CDR3 residues: CSAINLGVIDSNQPQHF. The CDR3 nucleotides are TGCAGTGCGATTAACCTGGGGGTCATTGATAGCAATCAGCCCCAGCATTTT.

The chain is built from TRBV5-6 and TRBJ2-1; no reliable D call. The ends were cut back, 3 bases at V and 3 bases at J, with 10 bases in the middle. Germline values: CDR1 SGHDT, CDR2 YYEEEE. The CDR3 contains 14 residues. The CDR3 bases are TGTGCCAGCAGCTCAACCGACAACTACAATGAGCAGTTCTTC. The encoded protein is CASSSTDNYNEQFF.

Here the CDR3 reads CASAKKGAGGYGEKLFF. CDR3 bases: TGTGCCAGCGCGAAAAAAGGGGCAGGGGGCTATGGTGAAAAACTGTTTTTT. The chain recombines TRBV27 with TRBJ1-4, with 8 bases aligning to TRBD1. CDR1 MNHEY and CDR2 SMNVEV come from the germline V gene (reference sequence). This CDR3 has 17 residues. J was trimmed by 7 bases and V by 8 bases; bases with no gene match: 18.

V usage is TRBV7-9 and J usage is TRBJ2-7, with D possibly TRBD1 on 5 matching bases. The CDR3 length is 15 residues. Trimming left V 0 bases short and J 6 bases short, with 15 bases between. Germline CDR1 SEHNR, CDR2 FQNEAQ (reference sequence). As DNA, the CDR3 is TGTGCCAGCAGCTTAGCGGGGCAGCGCCACCGCGAGCAGTACTTC. This encodes CASSLAGQRHREQYF.

The V call is TRBV13, the J call TRBJ2-4, with 12 bases lining up with TRBD2. The CDR3 length is 18 residues. The V gene's germline CDR1 is PRHDT and CDR2 FYEKMQ (reference sequence). With 4 bases clipped from V and 13 bases from J, the junction kept 20 bases outside the gene matches. The CDR3, as DNA: TGTGCCAGCAGCTCACTAGCGGGGGGCTGGGGAAGCTACAATGAGCAGTACTTC. Translating it yields CASSSLAGGWGSYNEQYF.

In this sample, this clonotype turned up a few times. The rearrangement uses TRBV18 and TRBJ2-7; 8 bases map to TRBD2. The V gene's germline CDR1 is KGHSH and CDR2 LQKENI. The junction had 7 bases not matched to a gene; V was cut back by 3 bases and J by 0 bases. CDR3 length: 16 amino acids. CDR3 loop: CASSPLGSGGSYEQYF. CDR3 nucleotides: TGTGCCAGCTCACCCCTGGGGAGCGGGGGCTCCTACGAGCAGTACTTC.

The gene calls are TRBV6-6 and TRBJ2-1; D is possibly TRBD2 (6 bases). The V end was cut by 0 bases, the J end by 4 bases, with 13 bases between. Germline V CDR1 and CDR2: MNHNY, SVGAGI (reference sequence). The CDR3 totals 16 residues. The CDR3 protein is CASSYSRSGEYNEQFF. CDR3 in DNA: TGTGCCAGCAGTTACTCGAGATCGGGAGAATACAATGAGCAGTTCTTC.

The chain combines TRBV5-4 with TRBJ2-3; 9 bases fit TRBD2. Germline V CDR1 and CDR2: SGHNT, YYREEE (reference sequence). There are 16 residues in the CDR3. With 5 bases clipped from V and 5 bases from J, the junction kept 12 bases outside the gene matches. The CDR3 loop reads CASSLFTSGSGDTQYF. CDR3 in DNA: TGTGCCAGCAGTCTGTTCACTAGCGGGTCCGGAGATACGCAGTATTTT.

As DNA, the CDR3 is TGTGCCAGCAGCTTATTTCCCCTAGCGGGGATATACAATGAGCAGTTCTTC. Residues: CASSLFPLAGIYNEQFF. V usage is TRBV7-9 and J usage is TRBJ2-1; 9 bases fit TRBD2. J was trimmed by 4 bases and V by 2 bases; bases with no gene match: 9. Germline V gene lookup returns CDR1 SEHNR and CDR2 FQNEAQ (reference sequence). The CDR3 has 17 amino acids.

The table lists this clonotype with a few counts. V usage is TRBV20-1 and J usage is TRBJ2-1; D is perhaps TRBD2 (5 bases). With 3 bases removed from V and 8 bases from J, the gap between germline ends came to 32 bases. The CDR3 is 19 residues long. The germline gives CDR1 DFQATT, CDR2 SNEGSKA (reference sequence). As DNA, the CDR3 is TGCAGTGCTAGCAGTCTCCCCTTAGAGTCAAGCCATTCAGCGGATGAGCAGTTCTTC. It is translated as CSASSLPLESSHSADEQFF.